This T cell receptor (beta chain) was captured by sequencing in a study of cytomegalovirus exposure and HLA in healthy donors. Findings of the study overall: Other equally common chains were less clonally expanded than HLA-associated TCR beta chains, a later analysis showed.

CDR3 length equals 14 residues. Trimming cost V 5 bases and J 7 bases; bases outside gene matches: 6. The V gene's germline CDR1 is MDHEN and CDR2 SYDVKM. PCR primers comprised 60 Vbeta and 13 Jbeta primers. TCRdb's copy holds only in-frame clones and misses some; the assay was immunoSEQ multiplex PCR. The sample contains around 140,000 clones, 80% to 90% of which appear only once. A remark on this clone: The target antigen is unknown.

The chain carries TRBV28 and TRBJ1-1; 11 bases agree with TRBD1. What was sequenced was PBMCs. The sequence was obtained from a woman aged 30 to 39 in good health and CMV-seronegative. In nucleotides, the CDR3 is TGTGCCAGCAGTCCCGGACAGGGGGCCCTTGAAGCTTTCTTT. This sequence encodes CASSPGQGALEAFF.